The rows below give T cell receptor beta chains drawn from one sample of a study of T cell repertoires in cytomegalovirus infection. TCRdb used MiXCR to reprocess the reads, holding one entry per CDR3 protein. Among some 680,000 distinct CDR3 sequences listed, about a third were seen once. Source material: PBMCs. Receptor source: a human donor in good health (CMV status not recorded). Some clones in this sample may be carry-over from other donors' samples. CDR3s include the opening cysteine and the closing phenylalanine or tryptophan.

V gene,CDR3 protein
TRBV7-8,CASSLSTASIADTQYF
TRBV5-4,CASSDAGKGYQETQYF
TRBV7-6,CASSLWGWQFF
TRBV28,CASSFRGGLAGYTF
TRBV11-1,CASSFGTGANTGELFF
TRBV4-1,CASSQAGWVGVHSPLHF
TRBV19,CASSRLAGGTAYNEQFF
TRBV6-6,CASSYQDRSVLFDNSPLHF
TRBV6-1,CASSAMYPYEQYF
TRBV28,CASSFLGQADTQYF
TRBV19,CASGYRGRSSYEQYF
TRBV20-1,CSAINYGTEQFF
TRBV5-6,CASSLGLPTGELFF
TRBV7-2,CASSRPTGTGEANVLTF
TRBV5-1,CASSFRTGEGYEQYF
TRBV6-1,CASASGISANYGYTF
TRBV7-2,CARSQDRGRGYTF
TRBV19,CASKARNTEAFF
TRBV2,CASSEATTVNTGELFF
TRBV7-9,CASVIQGHQDTQYF
TRBV7-8,CASSLDRAGANVLTF
TRBV28,CASSLPLAGGYNEQFF
TRBV7-2,CASSYLKNSPLHF
TRBV10-3,CAISESAGALHQTQYF
TRBV25-1,CASSERGSQGGYTF
TRBV18,CASSPLATVEYGYTF
TRBV7-6,CASSLRTGSSYNEQFF
TRBV14,CASSLSALGEQFF
TRBV11-2,CASSLEINGYTF
TRBV28,CASSLDTAEAFF
TRBV5-1,CASRPGNANTRELFF
TRBV28,CASSPVTNMNTEAFF
TRBV7-9,CASSGTTDSAEAFF
TRBV25-1,CASSESRDRGPGETQYF
TRBV3-1,CASSSGQGANQPQHF
TRBV7-6,CASSPDWGSGNRLEHYF
TRBV5-4,CASSVGQRSNVLTF
TRBV12-3/TRBV12-4,CASSSSGQIIYEQYF
TRBV12-3/TRBV12-4,CASSPRIVTTGAHVLTF
TRBV4-3,CASSQDLAGAYNEQFF
TRBV11-2,CASSFFGDGYEQYF
TRBV6-2/TRBV6-3,CASSRRTGGTEAFF